This T cell receptor beta chain was profiled in a study of cytomegalovirus exposure and HLA in healthy donors. Study-wide results and limits: TCR beta V- and J-gene trimming was later associated with a missense DCLRE1C variant. A list of roughly 160 TCR beta chains associated with cytomegalovirus was given. Some public TCRs appeared in many individuals, while most sequences were rare. Highly shared sequence variants in one cluster were likely a sequencing artifact.

It was with 60 Vbeta and 13 Jbeta primers that the PCR ran. Clones were sequenced by immunoSEQ multiplex PCR, and TCRdb holds only the in-frame ones, with some missing. The sample has around 170,000 clones; approximately 84% are singletons. To note about this clone: Antigen specificity is unknown.

The CDR3 length is 14 residues. CDR1 and CDR2 from the germline V gene are GTSNPN and SVGIG (reference sequence). Trimming removed 1 base from V and 1 base from J, with 11 bases in between. Sequencing was carried out using PBMCs. The chain joins TRBV30 to TRBJ2-7; tentative D call: TRBD1 (5 bases). The TCR comes from a woman in her forties or fifties in good health and CMV-seropositive. CDR3 amino acids: CAWSATGISYEQYF. CDR3 in DNA: TGTGCCTGGAGTGCAACAGGCATTTCCTACGAGCAGTACTTC.